The subject of this entry is one T cell receptor beta chain. Its antigen is undetermined. Looked up from germline, CDR1 is SGDLS and CDR2 is YYNGEE. Trimming stripped 1 base from V and 2 bases from J, with 12 bases between. This CDR3 is built from 16 residues. These data are taken from a study of CD8+ T cells in alopecia areata. Study observations and caveats: Among patients, TCR sharing was less clear than in mice, a difference possibly due in part to HLA diversity in the patient population.

cDNA reverse transcribed from extracted RNA served as the sequencing template. The assay was immunoSEQ multiplex PCR, and TCRdb's table has in-frame clones only and misses some. The sample carries some 180,000 clones, 40% to 55% recorded once. Sample treatment: oral pan-JAK inhibitor, 5-10 mg twice daily. This sequence was found in a human donor with alopecia areata. The sequences come from CD8+ T cells sorted from blood, collected between weeks 51 and 52, from a patient treated with tofacitinib. The rearrangement uses TRBV9 and TRBJ2-2; weak D call: TRBD1 (5 bases). The CDR3 loop reads CASSVRYRLNTGELFF. CDR3 sequence (DNA): TGTGCCAGCAGCGTACGGTACAGGTTAAACACCGGGGAGCTGTTTTTT.